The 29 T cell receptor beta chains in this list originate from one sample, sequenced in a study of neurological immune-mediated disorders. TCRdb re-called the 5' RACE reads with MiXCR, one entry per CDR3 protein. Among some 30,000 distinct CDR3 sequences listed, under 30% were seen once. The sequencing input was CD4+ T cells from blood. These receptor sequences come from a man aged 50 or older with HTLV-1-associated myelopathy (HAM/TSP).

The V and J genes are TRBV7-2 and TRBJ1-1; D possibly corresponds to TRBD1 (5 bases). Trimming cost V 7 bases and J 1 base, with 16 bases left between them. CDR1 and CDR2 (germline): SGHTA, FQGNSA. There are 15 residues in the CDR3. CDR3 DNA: TGTGCCAGCAATTCCCCCCAGGGTAGGAACACTGAAGCTTTCTTT. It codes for CASNSPQGRNTEAFF.

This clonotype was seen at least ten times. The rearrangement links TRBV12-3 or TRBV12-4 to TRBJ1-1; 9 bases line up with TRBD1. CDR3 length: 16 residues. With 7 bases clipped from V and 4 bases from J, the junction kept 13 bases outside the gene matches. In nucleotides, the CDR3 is TGTGCCAGCAAGGGGACAGGGTCTTTTAAAGGCACTGAAGCTTTCTTT. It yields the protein CASKGTGSFKGTEAFF.

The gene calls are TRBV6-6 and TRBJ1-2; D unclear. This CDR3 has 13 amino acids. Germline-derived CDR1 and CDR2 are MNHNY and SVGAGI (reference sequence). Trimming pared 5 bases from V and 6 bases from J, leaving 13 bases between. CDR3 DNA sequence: TGTGCCAGCAGTCCTACAGCCCTCAATGGCTACACCTTC. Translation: CASSPTALNGYTF.

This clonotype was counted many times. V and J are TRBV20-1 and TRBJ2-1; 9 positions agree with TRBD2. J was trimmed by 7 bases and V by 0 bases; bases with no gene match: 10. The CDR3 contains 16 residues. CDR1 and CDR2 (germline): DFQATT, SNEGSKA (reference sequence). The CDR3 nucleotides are TGCAGTGCTAGAGACCCCTATAGCGGGAGTCGAAATGAGCAGTTCTTC. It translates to CSARDPYSGSRNEQFF.

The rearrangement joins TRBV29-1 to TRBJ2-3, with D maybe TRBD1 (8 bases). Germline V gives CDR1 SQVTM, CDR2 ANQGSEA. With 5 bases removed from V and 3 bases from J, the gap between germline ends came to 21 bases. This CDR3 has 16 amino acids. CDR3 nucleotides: TGCAGCGTTAGGGGGGGAGGACAGGGATCGACAGATACGCAGTATTTT. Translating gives CSVRGGGQGSTDTQYF.

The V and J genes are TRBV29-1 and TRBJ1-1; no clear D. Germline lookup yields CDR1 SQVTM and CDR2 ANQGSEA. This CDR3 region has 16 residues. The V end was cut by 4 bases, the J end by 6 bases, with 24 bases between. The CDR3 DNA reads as TGCAGCGTTGGGGAACTGTCAGCTACTCGTTCGGCTGAAGCTTTCTTT. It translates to CSVGELSATRSAEAFF.

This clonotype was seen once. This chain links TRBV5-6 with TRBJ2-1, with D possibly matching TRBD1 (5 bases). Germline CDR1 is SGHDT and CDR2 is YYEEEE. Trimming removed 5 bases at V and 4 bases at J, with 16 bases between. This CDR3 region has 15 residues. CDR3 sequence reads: CASRLLTEHYNEQFF. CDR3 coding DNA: TGTGCCAGCAGATTGCTGACAGAGCATTACAATGAGCAGTTCTTC. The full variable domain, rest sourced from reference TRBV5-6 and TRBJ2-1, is DAGVTQSPTHLIKTRGQQVTLRCSPKSGHDTVSWYQQALGQGPQFIFQYYEEEERQRGNFPDRFSGHQFPNYSSELNVNALLLGDSALYLCASRLLTEHYNEQFFGPGTRLTVL.

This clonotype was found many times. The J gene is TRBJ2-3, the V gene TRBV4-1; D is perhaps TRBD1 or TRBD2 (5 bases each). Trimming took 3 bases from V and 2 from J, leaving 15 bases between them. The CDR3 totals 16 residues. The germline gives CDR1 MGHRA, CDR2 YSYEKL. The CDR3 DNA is TGCGCCAGCAGCCAGACCAGGCCGGGGCCCACAGATACGCAGTATTTT. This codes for CASSQTRPGPTDTQYF.

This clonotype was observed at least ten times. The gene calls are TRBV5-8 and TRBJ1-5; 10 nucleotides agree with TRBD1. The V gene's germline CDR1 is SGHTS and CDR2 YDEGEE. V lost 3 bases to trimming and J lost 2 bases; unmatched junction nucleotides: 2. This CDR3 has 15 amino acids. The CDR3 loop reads CASSSGTGGNQPQHF. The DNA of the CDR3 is TGTGCCAGCAGCTCCGGGACAGGGGGCAATCAGCCCCAGCATTTT.

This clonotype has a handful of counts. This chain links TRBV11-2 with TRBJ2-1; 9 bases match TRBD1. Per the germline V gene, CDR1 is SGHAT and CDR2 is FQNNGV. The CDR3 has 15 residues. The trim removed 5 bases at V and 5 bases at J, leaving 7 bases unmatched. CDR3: CASSRGTGSNNEQFF. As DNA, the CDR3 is TGTGCCAGCAGCCGAGGGACAGGGAGCAACAATGAGCAGTTCTTC.

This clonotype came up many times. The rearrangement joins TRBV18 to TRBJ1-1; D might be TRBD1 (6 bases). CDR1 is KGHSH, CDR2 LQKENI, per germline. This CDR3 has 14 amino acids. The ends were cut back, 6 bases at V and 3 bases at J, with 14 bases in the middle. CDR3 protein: CASSYGRGHTEAFF. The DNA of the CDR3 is TGTGCCAGCTCCTACGGCAGGGGCCACACTGAAGCTTTCTTT. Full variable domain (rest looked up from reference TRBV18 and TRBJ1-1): NAGVMQNPRHLVRRRGQEARLRCSPMKGHSHVYWYRQLPEEGLKFMVYLQKENIIDESGMPKERFSAEFPKEGPSILRIQQVVRGDSAAYFCASSYGRGHTEAFFGQGTRLTVV.

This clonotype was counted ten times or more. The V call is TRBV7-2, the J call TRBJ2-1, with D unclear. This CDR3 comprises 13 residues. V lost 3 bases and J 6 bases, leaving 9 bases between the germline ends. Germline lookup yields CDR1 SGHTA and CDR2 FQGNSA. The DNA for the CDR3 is TGTGCCAGCAGCTTTCCAACGGTCAATGAGCAGTTCTTC. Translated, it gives CASSFPTVNEQFF.

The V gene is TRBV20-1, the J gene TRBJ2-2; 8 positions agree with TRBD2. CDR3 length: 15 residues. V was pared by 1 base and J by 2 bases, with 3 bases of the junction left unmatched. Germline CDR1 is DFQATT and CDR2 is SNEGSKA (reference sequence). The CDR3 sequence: CSARAGGTNTGELFF. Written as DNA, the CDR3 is TGCAGTGCTAGAGCGGGAGGGACTAACACCGGGGAGCTGTTTTTT.

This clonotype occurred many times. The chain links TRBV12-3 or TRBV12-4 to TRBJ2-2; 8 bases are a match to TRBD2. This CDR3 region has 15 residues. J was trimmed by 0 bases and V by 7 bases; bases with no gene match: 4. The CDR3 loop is CASNVGGANTGELFF. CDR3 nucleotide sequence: TGTGCCAGCAACGTCGGGGGGGCGAACACCGGGGAGCTGTTTTTT.

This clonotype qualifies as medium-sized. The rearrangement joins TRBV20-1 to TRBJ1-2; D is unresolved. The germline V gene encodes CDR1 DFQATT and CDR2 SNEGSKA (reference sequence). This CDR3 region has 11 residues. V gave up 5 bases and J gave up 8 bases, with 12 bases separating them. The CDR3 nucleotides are TGCAGTGCTCACTCATTAAGCGGCTACACCTTC. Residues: CSAHSLSGYTF.

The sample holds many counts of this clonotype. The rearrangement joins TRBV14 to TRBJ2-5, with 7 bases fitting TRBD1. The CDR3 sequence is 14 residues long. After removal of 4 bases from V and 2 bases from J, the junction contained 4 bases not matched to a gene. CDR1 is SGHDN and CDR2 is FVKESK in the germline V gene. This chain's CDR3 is CASSRNRGQETQYF. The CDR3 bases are TGTGCCAGCAGCCGAAACAGGGGACAAGAGACCCAGTACTTC.

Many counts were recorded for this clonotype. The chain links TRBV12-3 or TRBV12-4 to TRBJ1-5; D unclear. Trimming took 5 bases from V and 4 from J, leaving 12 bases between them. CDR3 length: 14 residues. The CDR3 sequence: CASSESTENQPQHF. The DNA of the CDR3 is TGTGCCAGCAGTGAATCAACTGAGAATCAGCCCCAGCATTTT.

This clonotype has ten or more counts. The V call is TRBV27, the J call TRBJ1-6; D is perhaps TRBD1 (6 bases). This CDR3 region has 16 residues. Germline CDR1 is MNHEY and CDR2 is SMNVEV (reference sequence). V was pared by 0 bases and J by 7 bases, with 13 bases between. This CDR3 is CASSLSGGVLNSPLHF. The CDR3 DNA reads TGTGCCAGCAGTTTATCGGGGGGCGTCCTGAATTCACCCCTCCACTTT.

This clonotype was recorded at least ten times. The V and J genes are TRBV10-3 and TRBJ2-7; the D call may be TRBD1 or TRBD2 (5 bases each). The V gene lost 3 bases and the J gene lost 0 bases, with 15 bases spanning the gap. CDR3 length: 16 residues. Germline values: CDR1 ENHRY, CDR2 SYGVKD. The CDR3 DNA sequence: TGTGCCATCAGTGACATTTCCAAAGGGACCTCCTACGAGCAGTACTTC. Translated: CAISDISKGTSYEQYF.

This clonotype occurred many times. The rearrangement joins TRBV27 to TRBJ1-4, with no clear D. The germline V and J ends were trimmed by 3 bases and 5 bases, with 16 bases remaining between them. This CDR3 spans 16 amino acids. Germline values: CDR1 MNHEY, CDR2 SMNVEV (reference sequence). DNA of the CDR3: TGTGCCAGCAGTTTGTGGGCGTCCGAGACGAATGAAAAACTGTTTTTT. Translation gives CASSLWASETNEKLFF.

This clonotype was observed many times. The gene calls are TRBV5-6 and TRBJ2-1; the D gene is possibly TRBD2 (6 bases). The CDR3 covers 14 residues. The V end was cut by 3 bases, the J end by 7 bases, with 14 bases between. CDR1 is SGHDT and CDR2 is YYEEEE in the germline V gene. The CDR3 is CASSWGLEDNEQFF. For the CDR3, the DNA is TGTGCCAGCAGCTGGGGACTTGAAGATAATGAGCAGTTCTTC.

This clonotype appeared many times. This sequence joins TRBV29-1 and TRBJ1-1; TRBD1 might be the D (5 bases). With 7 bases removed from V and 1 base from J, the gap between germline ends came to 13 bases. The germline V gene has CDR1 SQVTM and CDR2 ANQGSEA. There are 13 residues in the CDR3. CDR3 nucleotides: TGCAGCGGGGCGGGGGTTGGGAACACTGAAGCTTTCTTT. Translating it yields CSGAGVGNTEAFF.

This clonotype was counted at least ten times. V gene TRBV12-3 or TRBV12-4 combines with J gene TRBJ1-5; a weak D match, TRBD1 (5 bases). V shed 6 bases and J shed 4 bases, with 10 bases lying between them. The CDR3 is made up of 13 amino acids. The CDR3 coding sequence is TGTGCCAGCAGCCTTAGACAGAATCAGCCCCAGCATTTT. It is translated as CASSLRQNQPQHF.

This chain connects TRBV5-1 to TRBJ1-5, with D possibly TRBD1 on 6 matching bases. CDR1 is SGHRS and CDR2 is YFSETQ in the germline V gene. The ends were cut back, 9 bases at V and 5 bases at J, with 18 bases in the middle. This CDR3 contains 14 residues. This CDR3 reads CATSRGPEDQPQHF. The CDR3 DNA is TGCGCCACCTCCCGGGGGCCGGAAGATCAGCCCCAGCATTTT.

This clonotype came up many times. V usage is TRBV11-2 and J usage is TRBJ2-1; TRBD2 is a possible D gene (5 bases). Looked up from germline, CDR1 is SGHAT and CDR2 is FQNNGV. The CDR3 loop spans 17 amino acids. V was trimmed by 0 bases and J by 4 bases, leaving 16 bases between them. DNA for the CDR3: TGTGCCAGCAGCTTAGATAGGCTAGCAGCCCGTTACAATGAGCAGTTCTTC. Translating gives CASSLDRLAARYNEQFF.

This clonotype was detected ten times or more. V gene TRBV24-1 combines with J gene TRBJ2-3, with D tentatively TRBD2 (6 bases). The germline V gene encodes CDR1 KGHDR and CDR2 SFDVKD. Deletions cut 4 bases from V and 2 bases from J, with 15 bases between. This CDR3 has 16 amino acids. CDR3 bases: TGTGCCACCAGTGACCCGGGACTCGACCTCACAGATACGCAGTATTTT. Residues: CATSDPGLDLTDTQYF.

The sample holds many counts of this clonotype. The CDR3 DNA sequence: TGTGCCAGCAGCCCGGGACAGGGGGTTGTACGGCAGTTCTTC. It encodes CASSPGQGVVRQFF. V gene TRBV5-5 combines with J gene TRBJ2-1; 11 positions match TRBD1. The CDR3 totals 14 residues. Germline assignment: CDR1 SGHKS and CDR2 YYEKEE (reference sequence). With V trimmed by 4 bases and J by 12 bases, 9 bases remained unmatched.

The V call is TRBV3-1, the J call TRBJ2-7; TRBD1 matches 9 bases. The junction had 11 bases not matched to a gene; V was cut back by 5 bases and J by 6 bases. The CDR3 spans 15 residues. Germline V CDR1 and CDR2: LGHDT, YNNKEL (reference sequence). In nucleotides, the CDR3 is TGTGCCAGCAGCTTAGGGACAGGGACTAAGCGCGAGCAGTACTTC. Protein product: CASSLGTGTKREQYF.

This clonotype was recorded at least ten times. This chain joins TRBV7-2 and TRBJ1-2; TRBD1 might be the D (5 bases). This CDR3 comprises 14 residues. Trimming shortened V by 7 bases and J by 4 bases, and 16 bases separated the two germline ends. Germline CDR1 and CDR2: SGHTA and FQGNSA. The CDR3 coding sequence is TGTGCCAGCACCCTAGGGGTCGGACCCTATGGCTACACCTTC. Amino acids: CASTLGVGPYGYTF.